This passage covers 13 T cell receptor beta chains from one sample sequenced in a study of Ad26.COV2.S vaccination and SARS-CoV-2 variants. Treatment noted: 15 to 20 received Ad26.COV2.S at low or high dose, single or two shots; roughly five received placebo; per-sample allocation not given. The samples were gathered on day 63 after the first injection of vaccine or placebo. TCRdb's copy holds only in-frame clones and misses some; the assay was immunoSEQ multiplex PCR. The profile shows some 320,000 clones, 70% to 90% of them singletons. Sequenced here: peripheral blood, sampled in a trial of Ad26.COV2.S vaccine versus placebo. All receptors come from a person aged 18-60 years who received the Ad26.COV2.S COVID-19 vaccine or a placebo.

The chain carries TRBV9 and TRBJ2-2; no reliable D call. Germline V CDR1 and CDR2: SGDLS, YYNGEE. Trimming cost V 1 base and J 4 bases, with 17 bases left between them. CDR3 length: 17 amino acids. CDR3 loop: CASSVNALLVSTGELFF. The CDR3 nucleotides read TGTGCCAGCAGCGTAAACGCCCTTCTTGTGAGCACCGGGGAGCTGTTTTTT.

This clone turned up a few times. The chain links TRBV9 to TRBJ1-2, with 8 bases that match TRBD1. Germline CDR1 is SGDLS and CDR2 is YYNGEE. This CDR3 comprises 17 residues. The V and J ends lost 0 bases and 2 bases, in that order; junction bases with no gene match: 9. CDR3 region: CASSVAPTGQGNYGYTF. CDR3 sequence (DNA): TGTGCCAGCAGCGTAGCTCCCACTGGACAGGGCAACTATGGCTACACCTTC.

DNA of the CDR3: TGTGCCAGCAGCCCCGGGACAGGGGGAGGCACTGAAGCTTTCTTT. Translating it yields CASSPGTGGGTEAFF. This chain joins TRBV7-9 and TRBJ1-1; 11 positions match TRBD1. V shed 5 bases, J shed 4 bases, and the junction held 6 bases outside the gene matches. Germline V gives CDR1 SEHNR, CDR2 FQNEAQ (reference sequence). The CDR3 has 15 residues. The entire variable domain, with the rest obtained from reference TRBV7-9 and TRBJ1-1, is as follows: DTGVSQNPRHKITKRGQNVTFRCDPISEHNRLYWYRQTLGQGPEFLTYFQNEAQLEKSRLLSDRFSAERPKGSFSTLEIQRTEQGDSAMYLCASSPGTGGGTEAFFGQGTRLTVV.

The chain is built from TRBV7-4 and TRBJ1-5, with D unclear. There are 15 residues in the CDR3. The germline V and J ends were trimmed by 5 bases and 0 bases, with 11 bases remaining between them. Germline V lookup: CDR1 SGHVT, CDR2 SQSDAQ. CDR3 sequence reads: CASSLRPDSNQPQHF. DNA of the CDR3: TGTGCCAGCAGCCTCAGACCCGATAGCAATCAGCCCCAGCATTTT. The full variable domain, in which reference TRBV7-4 and TRBJ1-5 provide the parts outside the CDR3, is GAGVSQSPRYKVAKRGRDVALRCDSISGHVTLYWYRQTLGQGSEVLTYSQSDAQRDKSGRPSGRFSAERPERSVSTLKIQRTEQGDSAVYLCASSLRPDSNQPQHFGDGTRLSIL.

The chain carries TRBV20-1 and TRBJ2-3, with D perhaps matching TRBD2 (6 bases). Germline V lookup: CDR1 DFQATT, CDR2 SNEGSKA (reference sequence). This CDR3 is built from 14 residues. V was trimmed by 5 bases and J by 0 bases, leaving 12 bases between them. This chain's CDR3 is CSAGVGTSTDTQYF. In nucleotides, the CDR3 is TGCAGTGCTGGTGTAGGGACTAGCACAGATACGCAGTATTTT.

The chain joins TRBV12-3 or TRBV12-4 to TRBJ2-5; no definite D call. The CDR3 has 13 residues. Between the trimmed V and J ends, which lost 7 bases and 2 bases, there was a span of 11 bases. CDR3 sequence (DNA): TGTGCCAGCACCCCAACGGGTCAAGAGACCCAGTACTTC. It encodes CASTPTGQETQYF.

The CDR3: CASGSQLPRGTGGAGNTEAFF. CDR3 nucleotide sequence: TGTGCTAGTGGTTCCCAATTGCCTCGAGGGACAGGGGGCGCGGGGAACACTGAAGCTTTCTTT. This chain connects TRBV12-5 to TRBJ1-1, with 12 bases matching TRBD1. Unmatched junction bases numbered 19, after V lost 4 bases and J lost 1 base. The CDR3 extends over 21 amino acids. Germline V gene sequence: CDR1 LGHNT, CDR2 FRNRAP.

The rearrangement links TRBV9 to TRBJ2-2; D ambiguous. The CDR3 is 16 amino acids. The germline V and J ends were trimmed by 3 bases and 3 bases, with 15 bases remaining between them. Germline lookup yields CDR1 SGDLS and CDR2 YYNGEE. The CDR3 nucleotides are TGTGCCAGCAGCGCTGCGACAAGCCCGGACACCGGGGAGCTGTTTTTT. It codes for CASSAATSPDTGELFF.

V gene TRBV5-1 combines with J gene TRBJ2-1; D not resolved. CDR3 size: 17 residues. CDR1 and CDR2 from the germline V gene are SGHRS and YFSETQ. V lost 4 bases, J lost 4 bases, and 21 bases lay in between. The DNA of the CDR3 is TGCGCCAGCAGCCATGAAGACGGATCGCCCCCTTACAATGAGCAGTTCTTC. Its translation: CASSHEDGSPPYNEQFF. The variable domain in full, completed from reference TRBV5-1 and TRBJ2-1, reads KAGVTQTPRYLIKTRGQQVTLSCSPISGHRSVSWYQQTPGQGLQFLFEYFSETQRNKGNFPGRFSGRQFSNSRSEMNVSTLELGDSALYLCASSHEDGSPPYNEQFFGPGTRLTVL.

This rearrangement joins TRBV5-6 to TRBJ1-6; no definite D call. The CDR3 spans 16 residues. Trimming cost V 1 base and J 0 bases, with 8 bases left between them. Per the germline V gene, CDR1 is SGHDT and CDR2 is YYEEEE. CDR3 in amino acids: CASSLQVSSYNSPLHF. In DNA form, the CDR3 reads TGTGCCAGCAGCTTGCAGGTTAGCTCCTATAATTCACCCCTCCACTTT.

This clone was counted between two and nine times. The V gene is TRBV19, the J gene TRBJ2-7; 9 nucleotides line up with TRBD1. With V trimmed by 6 bases and J by 0 bases, 12 bases remained unmatched. Germline CDR1 reads LNHDA; CDR2 reads SQIVND (reference sequence). The CDR3 has 17 residues. CDR3 protein: CASSKTGTGLSSYEQYF. DNA for the CDR3: TGTGCCAGTAGCAAGACCGGGACAGGGTTGAGCTCCTACGAGCAGTACTTC.

The rearrangement joins TRBV5-3 to TRBJ2-3, with 10 nucleotides matching TRBD1. TRBV5-3 belongs to the ORF category, with a function that is uncertain. J was trimmed by 3 bases and V by 4 bases; bases with no gene match: 11. The CDR3 has 17 amino acids. The CDR3 DNA reads as TGTGCCAGAAGCATTCCCGACAGGGGGCTGTTGACAGATACGCAGTATTTT. This codes for CARSIPDRGLLTDTQYF.

Points on this clone: Other DNA sequences in this specimen translate into the identical CDR3. V is TRBV29-1 and J is TRBJ2-3; possibly TRBD1 or TRBD2 for D (5 bases each). This CDR3 is built from 13 residues. CDR1 SQVTM and CDR2 ANQGSEA come from the germline V gene. Trimming removed 3 bases at V and 1 base at J, with 8 bases between. The CDR3 nucleotides are TGCAGCGTTGAGGGGGACCGCACAGATACGCAGTATTTT. Residues: CSVEGDRTDTQYF.